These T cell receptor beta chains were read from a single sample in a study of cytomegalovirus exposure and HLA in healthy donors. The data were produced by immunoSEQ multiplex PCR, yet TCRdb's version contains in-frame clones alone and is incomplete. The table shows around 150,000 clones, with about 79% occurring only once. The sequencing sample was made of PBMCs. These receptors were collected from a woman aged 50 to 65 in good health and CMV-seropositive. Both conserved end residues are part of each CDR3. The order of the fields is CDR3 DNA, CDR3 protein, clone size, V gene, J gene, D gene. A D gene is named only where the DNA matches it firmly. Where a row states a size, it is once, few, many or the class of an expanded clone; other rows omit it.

DNA: TGTGCCAGTAGTACTGGTCAGGGGGCGGGTCAGCCCCAGCATTTT; CDR3: CASSTGQGAGQPQHF; size: NA; V: TRBV19; J: TRBJ1-5; D: TRBD1
DNA: TGTGCCAGCTCACCGACTGACTACGAGCAGTACTTC; CDR3: CASSPTDYEQYF; size: NA; V: TRBV18; J: TRBJ2-7; D: NA
DNA: TGCGCCAGCAGCATCGGGACAGGGGGCTGGAATGAGCAGTTCTTC; CDR3: CASSIGTGGWNEQFF; size: NA; V: TRBV5-1; J: TRBJ2-1; D: TRBD1
DNA: TGTGCCAGCAGCCTAGCGGGACCCTACGAGCAGTACTTC; CDR3: CASSLAGPYEQYF; size: few; V: TRBV6-1; J: TRBJ2-7; D: TRBD2
DNA: TGTGCCAGCAGAGGACAGGGGGCAAGTATCTATGGCTACACCTTC; CDR3: CASRGQGASIYGYTF; size: NA; V: TRBV28; J: TRBJ1-2; D: TRBD1
DNA: TGTGCCAGCAGCTTAGCGTCCCCTGGGACAGGTCCCAACTATGGCTACACCTTC; CDR3: CASSLASPGTGPNYGYTF; size: NA; V: TRBV7-2; J: TRBJ1-2; D: TRBD1
DNA: TGTGCCTCCGGACAGGGGGCATCGCAGTTCTTC; CDR3: CASGQGASQFF; size: NA; V: TRBV30; J: TRBJ2-1; D: TRBD1
DNA: TGTGCCAGCAGCTCGAACACCATTCTGAACACTGAAGCTTTCTTT; CDR3: CASSSNTILNTEAFF; size: NA; V: TRBV5-5; J: TRBJ1-1; D: NA
DNA: TGTGCCAGTAGTATAATAGCGGGAGTGAGCAATGAGCAGTTCTTC; CDR3: CASSIIAGVSNEQFF; size: NA; V: TRBV19; J: TRBJ2-1; D: TRBD2
DNA: TGTGCCAGCAGCTTGGGGAGGGTGGACGAGCAGTACTTC; CDR3: CASSLGRVDEQYF; size: NA; V: TRBV5-4; J: TRBJ2-7; D: NA
DNA: TGCGCCAGCAGCTTGGACAGTGGTTCTGGGGCCAACGTCCTGACTTTC; CDR3: CASSLDSGSGANVLTF; size: once; V: TRBV5-1; J: TRBJ2-6; D: NA
DNA: TGCGCCAGCAGCCAAGATTTCGAGGGCGACTATGGCTACACCTTC; CDR3: CASSQDFEGDYGYTF; size: NA; V: TRBV4-3; J: TRBJ1-2; D: NA
DNA: TGTGCCAGCAGCCTGGAGTTGGGGCCAAAGGACACCGGGGAGCTGTTTTTT; CDR3: CASSLELGPKDTGELFF; size: NA; V: TRBV5-6; J: TRBJ2-2; D: NA
DNA: TGTGCCAGCAGTCTGGGCCGGCACTCCTACGAGCAGTACTTC; CDR3: CASSLGRHSYEQYF; size: NA; V: TRBV7-2; J: TRBJ2-7; D: NA
DNA: TGTGCCAGCAGCTTAACGACAGATTCCTACGAGCAGTACTTC; CDR3: CASSLTTDSYEQYF; size: NA; V: TRBV7-9; J: TRBJ2-7; D: NA
DNA: TGCGCCAGCAGCCAGCCTGCGGGACTAGCACCCAATGAGCAGTTCTTC; CDR3: CASSQPAGLAPNEQFF; size: NA; V: TRBV23-1; J: TRBJ2-1; D: TRBD2
DNA: TGCGCCAGCAGCCAAGAGCTCCTCGGGGGGGCGGACTATGGCTACACCTTC; CDR3: CASSQELLGGADYGYTF; size: NA; V: TRBV4-3; J: TRBJ1-2; D: NA
DNA: TGTGCCAGCACCTCCCCCCCAGGGAACACCGGGGAGCTGTTTTTT; CDR3: CASTSPPGNTGELFF; size: NA; V: TRBV5-6; J: TRBJ2-2; D: NA
DNA: TGCGCCAGCCCCCGAGGGGGGGGAGACACTGAAGCTTTCTTT; CDR3: CASPRGGGDTEAFF; size: NA; V: TRBV10-1; J: TRBJ1-1; D: NA
DNA: TGTGCCAGCGCAGGGTTGTACGAGCAGTACTTC; CDR3: CASAGLYEQYF; size: few; V: TRBV6-1; J: TRBJ2-7; D: NA
DNA: TGTGCCAGCAGCGCCCAGCTAGCGGGAGAAGACGAGCAGTACTTC; CDR3: CASSAQLAGEDEQYF; size: NA; V: TRBV21-1; J: TRBJ2-7; D: NA
DNA: TGTGCCAGCAGCCACAGGGTTAGGGAGCAGTTCTTC; CDR3: CASSHRVREQFF; size: once; V: TRBV5-5; J: TRBJ2-1; D: NA
DNA: TGTGCCTGGAGTGTAATCAGGGGCACGGGTGAAAAACTGTTTTTT; CDR3: CAWSVIRGTGEKLFF; size: NA; V: TRBV30; J: TRBJ1-4; D: NA
DNA: TGTGCCAGCAGCTCCGGACAGGGATTACAAGAGACCCAGTACTTC; CDR3: CASSSGQGLQETQYF; size: NA; V: TRBV11-3; J: TRBJ2-5; D: TRBD1
DNA: TGTGCCAGCAGTAACGGACTAGCGGGGACCTACGAGCAGTACTTC; CDR3: CASSNGLAGTYEQYF; size: once; V: TRBV6-6; J: TRBJ2-7; D: TRBD2
DNA: TGTGCCTGGAGTGGAGTACAGGGTTACACCGGGGAGCTGTTTTTT; CDR3: CAWSGVQGYTGELFF; size: once; V: TRBV30; J: TRBJ2-2; D: NA
DNA: TGTGCCAGCAGCCCCGTGGGGGCAGGGAATCAGCCCCAGCATTTT; CDR3: CASSPVGAGNQPQHF; size: NA; V: TRBV2; J: TRBJ1-5; D: NA
DNA: TGCGCCAGCAGTCGGTCTTTCGGACTAGCGGGGGGTGCAGATACGCAGTATTTT; CDR3: CASSRSFGLAGGADTQYF; size: NA; V: TRBV10-1; J: TRBJ2-3; D: TRBD2
DNA: TGTGCCAGCAGTGCCGAGGGCACCGGGGAGCTGTTTTTT; CDR3: CASSAEGTGELFF; size: NA; V: TRBV6-4; J: TRBJ2-2; D: NA
DNA: TGTGCCAGCAGCCCTCGGGTTCCGGGACAGGGTAGCACAGATACGCAGTATTTT; CDR3: CASSPRVPGQGSTDTQYF; size: few; V: TRBV7-8; J: TRBJ2-3; D: TRBD1
DNA: TGTGCCAGCAGCTCGGGACACACCAAACGGGGCAATGAGCAGTTCTTC; CDR3: CASSSGHTKRGNEQFF; size: NA; V: TRBV5-4; J: TRBJ2-1; D: NA
DNA: TGTGCCAGCAGCTTCGGGACACAGAGCTCCTACGAGCAGTACTTC; CDR3: CASSFGTQSSYEQYF; size: NA; V: TRBV7-2; J: TRBJ2-7; D: NA
DNA: TGTGCCAGCACCCGACAGGGTGATGGAGGGGAGCAGTTCTTC; CDR3: CASTRQGDGGEQFF; size: NA; V: TRBV9; J: TRBJ2-1; D: NA
DNA: TGTGCCAGCAGCTTGGGAGCGGGGGGGCTGGATACGCAGTATTTT; CDR3: CASSLGAGGLDTQYF; size: NA; V: TRBV5-6; J: TRBJ2-3; D: TRBD2
DNA: TGTGCCAGCAGCTTAAATAGCGGGAGGGCCAATGAGCAGTTCTTC; CDR3: CASSLNSGRANEQFF; size: NA; V: TRBV5-8; J: TRBJ2-1; D: TRBD2
DNA: TGTGCCAGCAGTGATTCGGGAAGGCCCGATACGCAGTATTTT; CDR3: CASSDSGRPDTQYF; size: NA; V: TRBV6-1; J: TRBJ2-3; D: NA
DNA: TGTGCCAGCAGTGTCGGAGCATTAGATACGCAGTATTTT; CDR3: CASSVGALDTQYF; size: NA; V: TRBV9; J: TRBJ2-3; D: NA
DNA: TGCGCCAGCAGCTTGAGTGGGGCAGGGTACACAGATACGCAGTATTTT; CDR3: CASSLSGAGYTDTQYF; size: NA; V: TRBV5-1; J: TRBJ2-3; D: NA
DNA: TGCGCCAGCAGCCAAGTGGTTGGCGGGGGTTCAGATACGCAGTATTTT; CDR3: CASSQVVGGGSDTQYF; size: NA; V: TRBV4-3; J: TRBJ2-3; D: TRBD2
DNA: TGTGCCAGCTCAACCGGGACAGGCACATACAATGAGCAGTTCTTC; CDR3: CASSTGTGTYNEQFF; size: NA; V: TRBV18; J: TRBJ2-1; D: TRBD1
DNA: TGTGCCATCAGTGAGTCTAGCGGGCGGGACACCGGGGAGCTGTTTTTT; CDR3: CAISESSGRDTGELFF; size: NA; V: TRBV10-3; J: TRBJ2-2; D: TRBD2
DNA: TGCAGCGTTGAAGCACAAATTGGACAGGGCCACATCTTC; CDR3: CSVEAQIGQGHIF; size: NA; V: TRBV29-1; J: TRBJ1-2; D: TRBD1
DNA: TGCAGCGCCGAACTCCCGTCAGGGGGGACAGATACGCAGTATTTT; CDR3: CSAELPSGGTDTQYF; size: NA; V: TRBV29-1; J: TRBJ2-3; D: NA
DNA: TGCAGCGTTGCCCAGGCCGGCCGGGAGACCCAGTACTTC; CDR3: CSVAQAGRETQYF; size: once; V: TRBV29-1; J: TRBJ2-5; D: NA
DNA: TGTGCCAGCAGCTTGCCAGGGGCTAACTATGGCTACACCTTC; CDR3: CASSLPGANYGYTF; size: NA; V: TRBV5-4; J: TRBJ1-2; D: NA
DNA: TGTGCCAGCAGGAGGGCGGGGGCCTACGAGCAGTACTTC; CDR3: CASRRAGAYEQYF; size: NA; V: TRBV2; J: TRBJ2-7; D: TRBD2
DNA: TGTGCCAGCAGTTACTCGAACAGCGGTACTGAAGCTTTCTTT; CDR3: CASSYSNSGTEAFF; size: few; V: TRBV6-5; J: TRBJ1-1; D: NA
DNA: TGTGCCAGTAGACGAATGGACAGGGGAGACGGCTACACCTTC; CDR3: CASRRMDRGDGYTF; size: once; V: TRBV19; J: TRBJ1-2; D: TRBD1
DNA: TGTGCCAGCAGCCCTGGGCAAAACTATGGCTACACCTTC; CDR3: CASSPGQNYGYTF; size: once; V: TRBV7-2; J: TRBJ1-2; D: NA
DNA: TGTGCCAGCAGGGACAGGGGTCAGGCGCAGCCCCAGCATTTT; CDR3: CASRDRGQAQPQHF; size: NA; V: TRBV6-1; J: TRBJ1-5; D: TRBD1
DNA: TGTGCCAGCAGCCTAGGACAGTCCTCCTACGAGCAGTACTTC; CDR3: CASSLGQSSYEQYF; size: few; V: TRBV5-6; J: TRBJ2-7; D: NA
DNA: TGCAGCGTCCCTGGGACAGGGGGTTCCACAGATACGCAGTATTTT; CDR3: CSVPGTGGSTDTQYF; size: NA; V: TRBV29-1; J: TRBJ2-3; D: TRBD1
DNA: TGTGCCTGGAGTCAGGACAGGGTAGGGTCCTACGAGCAGTACTTC; CDR3: CAWSQDRVGSYEQYF; size: NA; V: TRBV30; J: TRBJ2-7; D: TRBD1